The 5 T cell receptor beta chains given below trace back to one sample, sequenced in a study of human T cells and chemical hapten exposure. MiXCR, applied by TCRdb to the RACE reads, yields one record per CDR3 protein. In the table there are some 300,000 distinct CDR3 sequences, approximately 5.8% of which are singletons. Sample time point: pre-sensitization, week 0. The treatment is: therapeutic diphenylcyclopropenone sensitization with weekly scalp DPC. This specimen was whole blood, taken in connection with sensitization to the hapten diphenylcyclopropenone (DPC). The source of these receptors is a woman in her late teens or twenties with alopecia areata. Some clones in this sample may be carry-over from other donors' samples.

This clonotype has a handful of counts. This chain joins TRBV6-5 and TRBJ1-6; 7 bases map to TRBD1. J gave up 9 bases and V 5 bases, and 7 bases lay outside the gene matches. The CDR3 length is 14 residues. Germline CDR1 and CDR2: MNHEY and SVGAGI. CDR3 sequence reads: CASSPDRVVSPLHF. For the CDR3, the DNA is TGTGCCAGCAGTCCAGACAGGGTGGTTTCACCCCTCCACTTT.

This clonotype was detected many times. The chain recombines TRBV20-1 with TRBJ1-2; no definite D call. The ends were cut back, 6 bases at V and 5 bases at J, with 13 bases in the middle. CDR1 and CDR2 from the germline V gene are DFQATT and SNEGSKA (reference sequence). The CDR3 loop spans 12 amino acids. The CDR3 region is CSAATSGYGYTF. Here the CDR3 DNA reads TGCAGTGCCGCAACATCCGGTTATGGCTACACCTTC.

This clonotype was picked up many times. Here the CDR3 DNA reads TGCAGTGCTAGGGAGCGCGTTCTCTCCTACGAGCAGTACTTC. Translating it yields CSARERVLSYEQYF. V is TRBV20-1 and J is TRBJ2-7, with D hard to call. Germline CDR1 and CDR2: DFQATT and SNEGSKA (reference sequence). This CDR3 has 14 residues. Trimming shortened V by 3 bases and J by 0 bases, and 12 bases separated the two germline ends.

V usage is TRBV7-9 and J usage is TRBJ1-1; D may be TRBD1 (6 bases). This CDR3 spans 15 amino acids. The germline V and J ends were trimmed by 2 bases and 5 bases, with 15 bases remaining between them. Germline V gene data show CDR1 as SEHNR and CDR2 as FQNEAQ (reference sequence). CDR3 DNA: TGTGCCAGCAGCTTACGTGGGGGCGCAGGTACTGAAGCTTTCTTT. Its protein is CASSLRGGAGTEAFF.

The chain uses TRBV15 and TRBJ2-3; 10 bases are a match to TRBD2. The CDR3 extends over 18 amino acids. CDR1 LNHNV and CDR2 YYDKDF come from the germline V gene (reference sequence). The V gene end was trimmed by 0 bases and the J gene end by 0 bases; junction bases not matched to a gene: 6. The CDR3 region is CATSRDALAGASTDTQYF. For the CDR3, the DNA is TGTGCCACCAGCAGAGATGCCCTAGCGGGGGCCAGCACAGATACGCAGTATTTT.